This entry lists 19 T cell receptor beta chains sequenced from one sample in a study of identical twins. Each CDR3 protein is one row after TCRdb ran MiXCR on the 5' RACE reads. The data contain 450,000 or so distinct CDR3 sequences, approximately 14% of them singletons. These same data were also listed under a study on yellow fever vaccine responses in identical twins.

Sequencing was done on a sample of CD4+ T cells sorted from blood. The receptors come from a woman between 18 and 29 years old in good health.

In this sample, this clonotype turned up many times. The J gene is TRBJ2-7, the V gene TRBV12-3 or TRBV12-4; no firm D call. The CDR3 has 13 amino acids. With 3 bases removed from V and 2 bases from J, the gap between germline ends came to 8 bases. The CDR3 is CASSFLQTYEQYF. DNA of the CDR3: TGTGCCAGCAGTTTCCTTCAAACCTACGAGCAGTACTTC.

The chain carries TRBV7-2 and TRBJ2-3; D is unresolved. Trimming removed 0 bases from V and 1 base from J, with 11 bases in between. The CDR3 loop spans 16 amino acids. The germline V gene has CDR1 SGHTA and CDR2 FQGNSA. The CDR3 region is CASSLAGSTGTDTQYF. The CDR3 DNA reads TGTGCCAGCAGCTTAGCGGGGTCAACAGGCACAGATACGCAGTATTTT.

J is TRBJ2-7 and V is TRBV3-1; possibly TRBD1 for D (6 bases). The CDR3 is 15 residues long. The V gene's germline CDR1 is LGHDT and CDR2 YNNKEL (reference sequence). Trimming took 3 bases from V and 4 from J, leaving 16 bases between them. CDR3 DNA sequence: TGTGCCAGCAGCCACCTCGGGACACAGACTTACGAGCAGTACTTC. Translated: CASSHLGTQTYEQYF.

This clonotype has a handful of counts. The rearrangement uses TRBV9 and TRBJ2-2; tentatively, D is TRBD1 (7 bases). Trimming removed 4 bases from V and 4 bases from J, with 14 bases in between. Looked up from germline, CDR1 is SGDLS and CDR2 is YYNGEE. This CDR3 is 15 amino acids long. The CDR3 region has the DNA TGTGCCAGCAGCCCGCAGGGGGGCAGCACCGGGGAGCTGTTTTTT. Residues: CASSPQGGSTGELFF.

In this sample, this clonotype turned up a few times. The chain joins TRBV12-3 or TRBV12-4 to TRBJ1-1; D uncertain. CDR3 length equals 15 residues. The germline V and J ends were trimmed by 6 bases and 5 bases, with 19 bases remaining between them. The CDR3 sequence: CASRGGQPFKTEAFF. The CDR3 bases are TGTGCCAGCAGGGGAGGGCAGCCCTTTAAGACTGAAGCTTTCTTT.

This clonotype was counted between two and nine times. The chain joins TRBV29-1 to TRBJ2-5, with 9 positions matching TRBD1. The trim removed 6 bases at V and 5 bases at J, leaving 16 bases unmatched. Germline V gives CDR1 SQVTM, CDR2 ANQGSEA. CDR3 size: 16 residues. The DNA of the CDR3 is TGCAGCGTCGCACCGTCCGGGACAGGGACCTCGGAGACCCAGTACTTC. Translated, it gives CSVAPSGTGTSETQYF.

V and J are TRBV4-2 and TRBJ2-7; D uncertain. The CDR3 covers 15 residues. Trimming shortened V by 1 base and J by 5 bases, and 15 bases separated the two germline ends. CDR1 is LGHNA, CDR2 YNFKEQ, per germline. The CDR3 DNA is TGTGCCAGCAGCCAAGTGAGTACCGGGCCCCACGAGCAGTACTTC. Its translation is CASSQVSTGPHEQYF.

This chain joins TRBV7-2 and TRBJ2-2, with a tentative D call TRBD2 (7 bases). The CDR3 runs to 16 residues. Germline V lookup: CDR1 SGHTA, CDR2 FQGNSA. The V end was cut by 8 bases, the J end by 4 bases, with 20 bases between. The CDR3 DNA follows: TGTGCCAGCGCTCCCTCGGGGGGCGCGCGCACCGGGGAGCTGTTTTTT. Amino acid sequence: CASAPSGGARTGELFF.

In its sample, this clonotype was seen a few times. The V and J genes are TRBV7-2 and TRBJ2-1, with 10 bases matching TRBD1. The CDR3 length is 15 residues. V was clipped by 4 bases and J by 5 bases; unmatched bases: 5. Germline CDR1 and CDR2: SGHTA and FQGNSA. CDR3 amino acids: CASSSGQGIHNEQFF. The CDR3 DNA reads TGTGCCAGCAGCTCGGGACAGGGGATCCACAATGAGCAGTTCTTC.

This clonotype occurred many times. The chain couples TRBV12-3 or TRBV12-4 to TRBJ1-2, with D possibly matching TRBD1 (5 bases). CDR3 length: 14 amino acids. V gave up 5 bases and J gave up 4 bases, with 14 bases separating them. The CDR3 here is CASSSRVVGYGYTF. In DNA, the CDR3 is TGTGCCAGCAGTAGCAGGGTGGTGGGCTATGGCTACACCTTC.

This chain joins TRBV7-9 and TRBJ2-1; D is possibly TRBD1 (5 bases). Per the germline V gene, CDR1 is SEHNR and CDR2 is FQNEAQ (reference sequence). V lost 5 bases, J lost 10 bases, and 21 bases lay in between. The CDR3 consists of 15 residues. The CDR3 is CASSNRGSSQVEQFF. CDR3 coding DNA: TGTGCCAGCAGCAATAGGGGTAGTTCTCAGGTGGAGCAGTTCTTC. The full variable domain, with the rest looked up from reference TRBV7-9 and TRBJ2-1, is DTGVSQNPRHKITKRGQNVTFRCDPISEHNRLYWYRQTLGQGPEFLTYFQNEAQLEKSRLLSDRFSAERPKGSFSTLEIQRTEQGDSAMYLCASSNRGSSQVEQFFGPGTRLTVL.

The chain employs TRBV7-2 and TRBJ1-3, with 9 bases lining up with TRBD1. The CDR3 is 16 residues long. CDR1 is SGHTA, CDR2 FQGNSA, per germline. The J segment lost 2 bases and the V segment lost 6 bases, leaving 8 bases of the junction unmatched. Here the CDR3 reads CASRGGTGQAGNTIYF. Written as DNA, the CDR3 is TGTGCCAGCAGGGGGGGGACAGGGCAGGCTGGAAACACCATATATTTT.

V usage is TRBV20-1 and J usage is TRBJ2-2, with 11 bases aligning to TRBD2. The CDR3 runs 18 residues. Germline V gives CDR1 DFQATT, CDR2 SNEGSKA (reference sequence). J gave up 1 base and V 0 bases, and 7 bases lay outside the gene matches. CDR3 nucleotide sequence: TGCAGTGCTAGAGATTGGGCTAGCGGGAGGCTGAACACCGGGGAGCTGTTTTTT. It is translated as CSARDWASGRLNTGELFF.

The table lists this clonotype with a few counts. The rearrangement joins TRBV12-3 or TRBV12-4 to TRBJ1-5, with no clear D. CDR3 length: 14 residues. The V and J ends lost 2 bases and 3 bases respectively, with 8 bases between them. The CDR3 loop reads CASSLSANNQPQHF. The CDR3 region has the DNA TGTGCCAGCAGTTTATCGGCGAACAATCAGCCCCAGCATTTT.

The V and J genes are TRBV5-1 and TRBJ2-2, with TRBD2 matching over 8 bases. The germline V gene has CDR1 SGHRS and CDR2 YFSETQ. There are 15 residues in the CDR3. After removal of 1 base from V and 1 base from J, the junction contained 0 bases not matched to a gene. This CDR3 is CASSLTSGNTGELFF. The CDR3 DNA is TGCGCCAGCAGCTTGACTAGCGGGAACACCGGGGAGCTGTTTTTT.

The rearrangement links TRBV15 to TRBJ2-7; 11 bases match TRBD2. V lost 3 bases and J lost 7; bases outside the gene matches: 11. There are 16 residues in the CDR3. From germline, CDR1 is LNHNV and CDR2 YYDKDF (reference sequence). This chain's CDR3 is CATSSGPSGRQGEQYF. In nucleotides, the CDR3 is TGTGCCACCAGCAGTGGACCTAGCGGGAGGCAAGGGGAGCAGTACTTC.

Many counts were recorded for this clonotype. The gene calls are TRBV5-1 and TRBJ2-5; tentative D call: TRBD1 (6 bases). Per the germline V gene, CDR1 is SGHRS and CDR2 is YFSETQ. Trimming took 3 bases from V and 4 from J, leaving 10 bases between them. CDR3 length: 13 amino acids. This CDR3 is CASSWTDRETQYF. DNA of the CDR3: TGCGCCAGCAGCTGGACAGATAGAGAGACCCAGTACTTC.

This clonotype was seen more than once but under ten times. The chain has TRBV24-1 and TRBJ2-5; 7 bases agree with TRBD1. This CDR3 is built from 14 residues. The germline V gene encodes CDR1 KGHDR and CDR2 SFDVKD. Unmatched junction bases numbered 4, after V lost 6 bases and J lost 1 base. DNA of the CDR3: TGTGCCACCAGTCCATCAGGGGGCCAAGAGACCCAGTACTTC. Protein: CATSPSGGQETQYF.

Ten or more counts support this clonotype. For the CDR3, the DNA is TGTGCCAGCAGTTACCCCCAAGAGACCCAGTACTTC. Its translation: CASSYPQETQYF. The V and J genes are TRBV6-6 and TRBJ2-5; D is unclear. Germline V gene data show CDR1 as MNHNY and CDR2 as SVGAGI (reference sequence). The CDR3 is 12 amino acids. V was shortened by 2 bases and J by 1 base, with 2 bases between the two germline ends.